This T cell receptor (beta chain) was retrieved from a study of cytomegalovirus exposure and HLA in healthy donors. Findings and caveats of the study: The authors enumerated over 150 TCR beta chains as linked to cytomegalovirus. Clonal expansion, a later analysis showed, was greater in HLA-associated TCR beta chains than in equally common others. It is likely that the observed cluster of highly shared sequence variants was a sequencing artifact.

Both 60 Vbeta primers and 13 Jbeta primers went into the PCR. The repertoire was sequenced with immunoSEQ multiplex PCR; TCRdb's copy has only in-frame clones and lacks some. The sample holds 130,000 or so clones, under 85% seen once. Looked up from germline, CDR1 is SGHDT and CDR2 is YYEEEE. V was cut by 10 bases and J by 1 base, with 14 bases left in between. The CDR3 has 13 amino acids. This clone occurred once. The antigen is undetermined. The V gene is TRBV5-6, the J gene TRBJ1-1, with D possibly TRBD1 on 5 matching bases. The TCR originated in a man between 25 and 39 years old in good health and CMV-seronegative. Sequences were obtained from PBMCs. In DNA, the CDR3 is TGTGCCTCGAAATCGACAGCGAACACTGAAGCTTTCTTT. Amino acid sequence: CASKSTANTEAFF.